This T cell receptor beta chain was documented in a study of cytomegalovirus exposure and HLA in healthy donors. Study-level findings and limits: Compared with the roughly 670-donor mean, an Asian-associated ancestry cluster reportedly had fewer N-insertions, according to a later analysis. Later genetic work tied a missense DCLRE1C variant to beta-chain V and J trimming. Within a later analysis, the majority of CMV-associated TCR beta chains appeared HLA-restricted.

Amplification used 60 Vbeta primers and 13 Jbeta primers. Clones were read by immunoSEQ multiplex PCR, and TCRdb kept only the in-frame ones, dropping some. The table has 210,000 or so clones, 78% seen once. A remark on this clone: No antigen is known for it.

The TCR sequence derives from a boy aged 10-17 years in good health and CMV-seronegative. Sequenced material: PBMCs.

The DNA of the CDR3 is TGCGCCAGCAGCTCAGGACTAGCGGGGGGGCGGGCTGGGGATACGCAGTATTTT. The encoded protein is CASSSGLAGGRAGDTQYF. The J gene is TRBJ2-3, the V gene TRBV5-1; 15 positions agree with TRBD2. CDR3 length: 18 amino acids. Germline assignment: CDR1 SGHRS and CDR2 YFSETQ. The J segment lost 6 bases and the V segment lost 3 bases, leaving 11 bases of the junction unmatched.